The following is a T cell receptor beta chain sequence with its context. The antigen remains unidentified. Produced via immunoSEQ multiplex PCR; TCRdb's table is partial and in-frame only. This table has about 45,000 clones, around four fifths appearing once. The data belong to a study of OX40 agonist ivuxolimab in advanced cancers. Study overall: Dose-escalation patients were diagnosed with hepatocellular carcinoma, melanoma, renal cell cancer or head and neck cancer. Mean age 60 years, range about 23 to 80; nearly 85% male. Whole-study findings and limits: Expanded clones belonging to CD8+ T cells outnumbered, on average, those of CD4+.

The sample in question was CD4+ or CD8+ T cells sorted from blood, obtained in a trial of the OX40 agonist ivuxolimab. The receptor was isolated from an adult with an advanced solid tumor such as melanoma, head and neck, liver or kidney cancer.

The CDR3 region has the DNA TGTGCCAGCAGCTTGGGGGCGGGACAGGGCACCGGGGAGCTGTTTTTT. Residues: CASSLGAGQGTGELFF. The chain employs TRBV5-4 and TRBJ2-2; the match to TRBD1 covers 9 bases. Germline V CDR1 and CDR2: SGHNT, YYREEE (reference sequence). Germline trimming cut 0 bases from V and 4 bases from J; bases unmatched to any gene: 4. This CDR3 has 16 amino acids.